A single sample is the source of the 3 T cell receptor beta chains below, sequenced in a study of cytomegalovirus exposure and HLA in healthy donors. The PCR had 60 Vbeta and 13 Jbeta primers. Libraries were prepared by immunoSEQ multiplex PCR; TCRdb keeps only in-frame clonotypes and omits some of them. The table has roughly 100,000 clones, roughly 80% seen once. Sequenced: PBMCs. These receptors were collected from a man between 35 and 55 years old in good health and CMV-seronegative.

In this sample, this clone turned up a few times. The V call is TRBV5-1, the J call TRBJ2-1, with 11 positions matching TRBD2. The V and J ends lost 0 bases and 4 bases, in that order; junction bases with no gene match: 3. In germline, CDR1 is SGHRS, CDR2 YFSETQ. This CDR3 has 16 amino acids. The CDR3 sequence is CASSLDSGGAYNEQFF. DNA of the CDR3: TGCGCCAGCAGCTTGGATAGCGGGGGGGCTTACAATGAGCAGTTCTTC.

This clone was observed once. The J gene is TRBJ1-3, the V gene TRBV5-1, with D perhaps matching TRBD1 (5 bases). Looked up from germline, CDR1 is SGHRS and CDR2 is YFSETQ. This CDR3 region has 13 residues. V was clipped by 2 bases and J by 4 bases, with 7 bases between them. The CDR3 nucleotides read TGCGCCAGCAGCTTAGCAGGGGGAAACACCATATATTTT. Protein product: CASSLAGGNTIYF.

J is TRBJ1-2 and V is TRBV11-2, with D possibly matching TRBD1 (6 bases). There are 15 residues in the CDR3. The V gene lost 0 bases and the J gene lost 0 bases, with 8 bases spanning the gap. Germline assignment: CDR1 SGHAT and CDR2 FQNNGV. CDR3: CASSLEGAANYGYTF. In nucleotides, the CDR3 is TGTGCCAGCAGCTTAGAGGGGGCGGCTAACTATGGCTACACCTTC.